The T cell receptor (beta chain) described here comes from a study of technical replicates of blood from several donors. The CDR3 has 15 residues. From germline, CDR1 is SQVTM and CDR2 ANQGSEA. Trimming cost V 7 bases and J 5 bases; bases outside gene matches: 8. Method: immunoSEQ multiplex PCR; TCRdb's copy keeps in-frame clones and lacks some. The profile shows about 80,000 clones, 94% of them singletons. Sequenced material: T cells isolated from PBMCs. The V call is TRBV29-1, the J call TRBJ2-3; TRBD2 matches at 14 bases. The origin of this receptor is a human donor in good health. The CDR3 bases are TGCAGCGCAACGGGACTAGCGGGAGATAGAGATACGCAGTATTTT. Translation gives CSATGLAGDRDTQYF.